The source of this T cell receptor beta chain is a study of shared clonotypes between healthy human individuals. V was pared by 0 bases and J by 9 bases, with 16 bases of the junction left unmatched. Germline V gene sequence: CDR1 SGHKS, CDR2 YYEKEE (reference sequence). The CDR3 spans 18 residues. The table came from immunoSEQ multiplex PCR; TCRdb's copy has only in-frame clones and leaves some out. The sample records approximately 320,000 clones, around 74% being singletons. This sequence was found in a man in his thirties or forties in good health. This chain connects TRBV5-5 to TRBJ1-4; TRBD1 aligns across 8 bases. The sample was memory CD4+ T cells sorted from blood. Noted subset: CD45RA-negative fraction. In DNA form, the CDR3 reads TGTGCCAGCAGCTTGGTAGGGCAGGGGGCGATTTCCAATCAAAAACTGTTTTTT. This encodes CASSLVGQGAISNQKLFF.